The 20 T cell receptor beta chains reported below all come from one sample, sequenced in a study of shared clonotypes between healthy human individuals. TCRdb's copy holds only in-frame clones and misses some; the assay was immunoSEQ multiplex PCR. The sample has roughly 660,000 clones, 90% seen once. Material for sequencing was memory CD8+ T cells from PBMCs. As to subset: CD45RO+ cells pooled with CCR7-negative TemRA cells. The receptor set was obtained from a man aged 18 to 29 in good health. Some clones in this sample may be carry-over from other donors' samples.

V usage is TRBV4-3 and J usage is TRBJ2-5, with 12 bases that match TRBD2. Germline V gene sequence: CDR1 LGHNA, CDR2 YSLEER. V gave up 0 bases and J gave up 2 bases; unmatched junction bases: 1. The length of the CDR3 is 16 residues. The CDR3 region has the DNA TGCGCCAGCAGCCAAGATGGACTAGCGGGGCAAGAGACCCAGTACTTC. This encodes CASSQDGLAGQETQYF.

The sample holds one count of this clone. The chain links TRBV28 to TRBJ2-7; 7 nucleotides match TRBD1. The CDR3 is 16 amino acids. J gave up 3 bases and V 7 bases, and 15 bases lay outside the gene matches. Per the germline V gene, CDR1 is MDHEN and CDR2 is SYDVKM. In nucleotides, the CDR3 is TGTGCCAGCACCTCAGTCCCGCGACAGGGATTCTACGAGCAGTACTTC. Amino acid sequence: CASTSVPRQGFYEQYF. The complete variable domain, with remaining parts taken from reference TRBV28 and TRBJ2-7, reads DVKVTQSSRYLVKRTGEKVFLECVQDMDHENMFWYRQDPGLGLRLIYFSYDVKMKEKGDIPEGYSVSREKKERFSLILESASTNQTSMYLCASTSVPRQGFYEQYFGPGTRLTVT.

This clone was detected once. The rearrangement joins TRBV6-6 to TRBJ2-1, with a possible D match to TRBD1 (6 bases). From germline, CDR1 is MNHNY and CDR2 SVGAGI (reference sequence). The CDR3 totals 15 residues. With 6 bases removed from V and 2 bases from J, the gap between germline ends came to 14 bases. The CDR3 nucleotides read TGTGCCAGCAGCCCCGGGACACGTGCCTACAATGAGCAGTTCTTC. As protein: CASSPGTRAYNEQFF.

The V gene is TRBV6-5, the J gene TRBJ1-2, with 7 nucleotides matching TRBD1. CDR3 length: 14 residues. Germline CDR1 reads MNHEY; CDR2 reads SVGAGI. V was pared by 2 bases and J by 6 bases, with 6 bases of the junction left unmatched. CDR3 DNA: TGTGCCAGCAGTTACGTAGGGGGCGGGCATGGCTACACCTTC. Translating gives CASSYVGGGHGYTF.

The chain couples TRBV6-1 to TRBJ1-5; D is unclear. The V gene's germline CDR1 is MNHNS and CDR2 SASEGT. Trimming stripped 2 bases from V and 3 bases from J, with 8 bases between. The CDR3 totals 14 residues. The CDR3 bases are TGTGCCAGCAGTGAATGGAGGGTCAATCAGCCCCAGCATTTT. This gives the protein CASSEWRVNQPQHF.

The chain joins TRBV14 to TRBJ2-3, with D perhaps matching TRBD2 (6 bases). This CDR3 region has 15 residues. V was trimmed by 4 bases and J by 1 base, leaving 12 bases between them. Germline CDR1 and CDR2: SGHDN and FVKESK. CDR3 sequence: CASSRSGTGTDTQYF. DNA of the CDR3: TGTGCCAGCAGCCGTTCCGGGACTGGCACAGATACGCAGTATTTT.

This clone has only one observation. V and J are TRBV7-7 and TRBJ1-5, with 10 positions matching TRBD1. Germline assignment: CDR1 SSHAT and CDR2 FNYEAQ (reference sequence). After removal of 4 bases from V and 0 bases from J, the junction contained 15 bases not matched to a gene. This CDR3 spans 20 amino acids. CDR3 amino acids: CASSSFRGTGDPISNQPQHF. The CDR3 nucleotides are TGTGCCAGCAGCTCCTTCCGCGGGACAGGGGACCCGATTAGCAATCAGCCCCAGCATTTT.

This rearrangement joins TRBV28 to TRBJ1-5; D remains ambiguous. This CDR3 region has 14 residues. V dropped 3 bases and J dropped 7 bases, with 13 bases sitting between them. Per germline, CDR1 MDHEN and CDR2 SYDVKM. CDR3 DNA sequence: TGTGCCAGCAGTTTGGGTTCGGGAGCACAGCCCCAGCATTTT. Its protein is CASSLGSGAQPQHF.

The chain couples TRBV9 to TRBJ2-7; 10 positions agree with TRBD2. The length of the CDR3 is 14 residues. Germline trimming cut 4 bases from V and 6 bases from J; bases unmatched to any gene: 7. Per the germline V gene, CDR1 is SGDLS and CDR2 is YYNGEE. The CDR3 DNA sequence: TGTGCCAGCAGCACAAGCGGGAGGGCCGCCGAGCAGTACTTC. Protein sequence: CASSTSGRAAEQYF.

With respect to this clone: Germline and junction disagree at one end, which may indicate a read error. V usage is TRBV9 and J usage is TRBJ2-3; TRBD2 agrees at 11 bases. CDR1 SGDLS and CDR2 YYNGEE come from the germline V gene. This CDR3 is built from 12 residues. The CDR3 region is CASSSGTSGTLW. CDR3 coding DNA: TGTGCCAGCAGTTCCGGGACTAGCGGAACTCTTTGG. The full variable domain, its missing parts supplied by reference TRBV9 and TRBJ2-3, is DSGVTQTPKHLITATGQRVTLRCSPRSGDLSVYWYQQSLDQGLQFLIQYYNGEERAKGNILERFSAQQFPDLHSELNLSSLELGDSALYFCASSSGTSGTLWGPGTRLTVL.

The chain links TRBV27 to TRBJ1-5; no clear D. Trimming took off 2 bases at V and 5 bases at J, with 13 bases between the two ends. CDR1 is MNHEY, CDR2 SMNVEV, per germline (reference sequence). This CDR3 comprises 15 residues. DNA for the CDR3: TGTGCCAGCAGTTTAAACCCGCCAGGCTATCAGCCCCAGCATTTT. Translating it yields CASSLNPPGYQPQHF.

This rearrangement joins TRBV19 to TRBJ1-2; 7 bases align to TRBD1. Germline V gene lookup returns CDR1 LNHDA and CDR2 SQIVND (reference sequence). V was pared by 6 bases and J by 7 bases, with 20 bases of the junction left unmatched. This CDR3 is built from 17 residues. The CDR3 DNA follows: TGTGCCAGTAGCTTATATTTAGGACAGGCGGCCCCGGGTGGCTACACCTTC. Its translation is CASSLYLGQAAPGGYTF.

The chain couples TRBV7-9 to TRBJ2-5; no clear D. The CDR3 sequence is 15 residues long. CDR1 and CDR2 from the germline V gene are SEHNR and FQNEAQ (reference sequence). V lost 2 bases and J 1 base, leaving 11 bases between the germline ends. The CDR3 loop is CASSLRLGSQETQYF. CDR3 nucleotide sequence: TGTGCCAGCAGCTTACGGTTAGGTTCCCAAGAGACCCAGTACTTC.

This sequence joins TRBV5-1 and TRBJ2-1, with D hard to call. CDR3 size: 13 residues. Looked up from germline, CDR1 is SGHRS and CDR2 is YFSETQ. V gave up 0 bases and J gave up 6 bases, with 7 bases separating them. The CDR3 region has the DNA TGCGCCAGCAGCTTGGGGTCGGTCAATGAGCAGTTCTTC. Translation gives CASSLGSVNEQFF.

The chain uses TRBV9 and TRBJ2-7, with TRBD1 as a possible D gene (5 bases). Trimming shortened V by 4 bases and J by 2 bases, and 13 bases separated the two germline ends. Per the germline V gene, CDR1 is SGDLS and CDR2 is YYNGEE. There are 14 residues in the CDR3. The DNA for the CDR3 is TGTGCCAGCAGCCATCGACAGACGACCTACGAGCAGTACTTC. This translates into CASSHRQTTYEQYF.

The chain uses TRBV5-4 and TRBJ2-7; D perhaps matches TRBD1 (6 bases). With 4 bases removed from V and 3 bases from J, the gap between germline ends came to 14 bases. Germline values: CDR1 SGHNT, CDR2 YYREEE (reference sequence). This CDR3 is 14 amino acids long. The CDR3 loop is CASSIRDTIYEQYF. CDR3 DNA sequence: TGTGCCAGCAGCATCCGGGACACTATCTACGAGCAGTACTTC.

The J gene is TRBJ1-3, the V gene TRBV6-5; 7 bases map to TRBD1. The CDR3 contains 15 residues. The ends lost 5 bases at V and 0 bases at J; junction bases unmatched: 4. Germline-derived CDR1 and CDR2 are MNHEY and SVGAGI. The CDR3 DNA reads TGTGCCAGCAGTCTACAGGGGAACTCTGGAAACACCATATATTTT. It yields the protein CASSLQGNSGNTIYF.

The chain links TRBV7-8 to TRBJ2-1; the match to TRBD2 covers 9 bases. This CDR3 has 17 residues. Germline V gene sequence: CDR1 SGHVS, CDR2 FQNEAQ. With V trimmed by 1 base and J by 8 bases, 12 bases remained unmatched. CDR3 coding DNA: TGTGCCAGCAGCTTAGATCTGGTGTCTAGCGGGACCCATGAGCAGTTCTTC. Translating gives CASSLDLVSSGTHEQFF.

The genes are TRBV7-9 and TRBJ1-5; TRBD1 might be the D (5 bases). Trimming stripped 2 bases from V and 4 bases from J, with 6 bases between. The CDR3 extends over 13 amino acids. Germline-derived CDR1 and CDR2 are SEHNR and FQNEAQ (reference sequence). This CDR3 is CASSLQGNQPQHF. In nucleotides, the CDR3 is TGTGCCAGCAGCTTACAGGGAAATCAGCCCCAGCATTTT.

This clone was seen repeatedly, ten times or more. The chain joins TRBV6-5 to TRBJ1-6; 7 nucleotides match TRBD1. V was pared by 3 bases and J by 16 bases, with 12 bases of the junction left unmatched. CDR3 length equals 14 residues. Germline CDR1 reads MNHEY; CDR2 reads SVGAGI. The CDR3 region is CASSYSTGPGQLHF. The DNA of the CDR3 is TGTGCCAGCAGTTATTCGACTGGACCGGGACAGCTCCACTTT.